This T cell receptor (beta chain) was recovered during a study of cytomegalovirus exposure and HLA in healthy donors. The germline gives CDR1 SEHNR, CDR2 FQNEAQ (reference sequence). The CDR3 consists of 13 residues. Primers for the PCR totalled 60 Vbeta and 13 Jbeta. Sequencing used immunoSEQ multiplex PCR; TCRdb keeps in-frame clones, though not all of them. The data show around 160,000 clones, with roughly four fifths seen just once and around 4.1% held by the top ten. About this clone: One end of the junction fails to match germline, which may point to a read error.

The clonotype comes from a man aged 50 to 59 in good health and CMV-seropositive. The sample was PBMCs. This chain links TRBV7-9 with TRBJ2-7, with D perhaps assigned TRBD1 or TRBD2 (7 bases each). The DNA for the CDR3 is TGTTCCAGCAGCGGGACAGAGTTGAGACGGCAGTACTTC. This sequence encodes CSSSGTELRRQYF.